This TCR beta chain was identified in a study of cytomegalovirus exposure and HLA in healthy donors. Findings and caveats of the study: Most observed TCR sequences were rare, whereas some public TCRs were detected in many donors. An analysis done earlier found most TCR beta V segments productive about 87% or about 30% of the time. TRBV6-2, TRBV6-3 and some other V segments were excluded as indistinguishable.

This CDR3 is built from 18 residues. Losses at the gene ends were 0 bases for V and 3 bases for J; bases not matched to a gene: 10. Germline lookup yields CDR1 MGHRA and CDR2 YSYEKL. A word on this clone: Its target is unknown.

The PCR contained 60 Vbeta and 13 Jbeta primers. Clones were read by immunoSEQ multiplex PCR, and TCRdb kept only the in-frame ones, dropping some. This table holds approximately 140,000 clones, roughly 88% found once. This chain uses TRBV4-1 with TRBJ2-2; TRBD1 aligns across 7 bases. What was sequenced was PBMCs. The clonotype was recovered from a boy younger than 18 in good health and CMV-seronegative. The CDR3 sequence: CASSQEPQTGTYTGELFF. Here the CDR3 DNA reads TGCGCCAGCAGCCAAGAACCCCAGACAGGGACATACACCGGGGAGCTGTTTTTT.